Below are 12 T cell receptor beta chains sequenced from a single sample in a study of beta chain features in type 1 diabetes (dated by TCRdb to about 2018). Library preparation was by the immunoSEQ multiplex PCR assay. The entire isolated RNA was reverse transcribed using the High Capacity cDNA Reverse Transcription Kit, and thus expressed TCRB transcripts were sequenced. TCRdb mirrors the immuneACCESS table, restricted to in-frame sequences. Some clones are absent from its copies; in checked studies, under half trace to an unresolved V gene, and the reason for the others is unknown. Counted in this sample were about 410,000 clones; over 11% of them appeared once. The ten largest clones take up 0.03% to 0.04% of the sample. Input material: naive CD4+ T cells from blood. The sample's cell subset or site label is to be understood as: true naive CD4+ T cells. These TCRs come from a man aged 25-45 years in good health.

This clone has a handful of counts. For the CDR3, the DNA is TGTGCCAGTAGGTCCCTAGCGGGAGAAGGAGAGACCCAGTACTTC. This codes for CASRSLAGEGETQYF. The rearrangement uses TRBV19 and TRBJ2-5, with 10 nucleotides matching TRBD2. The CDR3 has 15 residues. Germline CDR1 LNHDA, CDR2 SQIVND (reference sequence). Trimming cost V 6 bases and J 4 bases; bases outside gene matches: 8.

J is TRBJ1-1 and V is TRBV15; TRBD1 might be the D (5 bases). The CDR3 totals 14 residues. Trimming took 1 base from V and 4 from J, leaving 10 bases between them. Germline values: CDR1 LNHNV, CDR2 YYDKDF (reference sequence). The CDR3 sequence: CATSRVGLGTEAFF. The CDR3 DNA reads TGTGCCACCAGCAGAGTGGGGCTGGGCACTGAAGCTTTCTTT.

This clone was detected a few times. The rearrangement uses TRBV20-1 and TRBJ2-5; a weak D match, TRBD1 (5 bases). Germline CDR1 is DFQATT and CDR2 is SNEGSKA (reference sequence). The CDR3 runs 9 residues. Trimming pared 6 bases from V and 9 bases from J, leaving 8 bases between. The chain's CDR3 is CSAGVAQYF. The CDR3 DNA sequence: TGCAGTGCAGGGGTGGCCCAGTACTTC.

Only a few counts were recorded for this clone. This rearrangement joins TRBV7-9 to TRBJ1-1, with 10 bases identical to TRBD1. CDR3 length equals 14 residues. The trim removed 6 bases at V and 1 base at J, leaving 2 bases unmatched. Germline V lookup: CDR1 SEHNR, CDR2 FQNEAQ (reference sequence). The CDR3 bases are TGTGCCAGCAGACGACAGGGGGCGAACACTGAAGCTTTCTTT. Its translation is CASRRQGANTEAFF.

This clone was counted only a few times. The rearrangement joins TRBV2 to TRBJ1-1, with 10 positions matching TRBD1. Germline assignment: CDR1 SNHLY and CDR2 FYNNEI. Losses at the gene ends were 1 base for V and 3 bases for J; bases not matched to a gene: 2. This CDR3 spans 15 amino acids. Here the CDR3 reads CASSEGQGAHTEAFF. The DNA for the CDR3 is TGTGCCAGCAGTGAAGGACAGGGGGCTCACACTGAAGCTTTCTTT.

Written as DNA, the CDR3 is TGCGCCAGCAGCTTTAGCTTCTTGGGAGAGACCCAGTACTTC. It yields the protein CASSFSFLGETQYF. The chain recombines TRBV5-1 with TRBJ2-5; D gene unclear. The CDR3 extends over 14 amino acids. Germline V lookup: CDR1 SGHRS, CDR2 YFSETQ. Trimming stripped 2 bases from V and 4 bases from J, with 12 bases between. The variable domain in full, completed from reference TRBV5-1 and TRBJ2-5, reads KAGVTQTPRYLIKTRGQQVTLSCSPISGHRSVSWYQQTPGQGLQFLFEYFSETQRNKGNFPGRFSGRQFSNSRSEMNVSTLELGDSALYLCASSFSFLGETQYFGPGTRLLVL.

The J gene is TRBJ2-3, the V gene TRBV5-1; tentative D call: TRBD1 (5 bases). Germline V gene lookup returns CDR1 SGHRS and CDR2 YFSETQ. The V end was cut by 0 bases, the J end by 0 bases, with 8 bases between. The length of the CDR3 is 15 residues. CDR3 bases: TGCGCCAGCAGCTTGGGCAGGGTTAGCACAGATACGCAGTATTTT. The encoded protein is CASSLGRVSTDTQYF.

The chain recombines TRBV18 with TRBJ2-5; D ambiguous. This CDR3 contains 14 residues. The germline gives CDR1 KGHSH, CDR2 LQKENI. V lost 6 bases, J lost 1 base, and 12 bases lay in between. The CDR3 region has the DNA TGTGCCAGCTCTCCGCTGCGGCCCCAAGAGACCCAGTACTTC. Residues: CASSPLRPQETQYF.

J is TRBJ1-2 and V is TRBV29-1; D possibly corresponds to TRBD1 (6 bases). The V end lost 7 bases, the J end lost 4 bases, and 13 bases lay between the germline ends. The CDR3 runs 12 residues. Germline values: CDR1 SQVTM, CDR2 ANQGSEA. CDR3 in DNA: TGCAGCGCCTGGACAGCAACCTATGGCTACACCTTC. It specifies CSAWTATYGYTF.

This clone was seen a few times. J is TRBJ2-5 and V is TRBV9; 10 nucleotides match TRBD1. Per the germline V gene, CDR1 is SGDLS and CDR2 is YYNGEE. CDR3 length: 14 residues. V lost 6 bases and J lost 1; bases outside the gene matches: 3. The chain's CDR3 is CASTRDRGQETQYF. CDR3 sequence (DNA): TGTGCCAGCACCCGGGACAGGGGCCAAGAGACCCAGTACTTC.

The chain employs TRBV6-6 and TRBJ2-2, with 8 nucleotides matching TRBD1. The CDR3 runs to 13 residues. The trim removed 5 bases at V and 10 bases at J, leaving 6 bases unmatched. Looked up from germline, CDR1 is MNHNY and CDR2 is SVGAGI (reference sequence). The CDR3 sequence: CASSRQGPEELFF. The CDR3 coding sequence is TGTGCCAGCAGTCGACAGGGGCCAGAGGAGCTGTTTTTT.

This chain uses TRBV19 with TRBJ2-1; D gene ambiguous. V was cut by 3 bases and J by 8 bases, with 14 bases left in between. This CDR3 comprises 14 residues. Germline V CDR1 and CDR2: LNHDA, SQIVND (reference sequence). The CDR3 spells CASSMGSEIHEQFF. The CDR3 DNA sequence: TGTGCCAGTAGTATGGGGTCAGAAATCCATGAGCAGTTCTTC. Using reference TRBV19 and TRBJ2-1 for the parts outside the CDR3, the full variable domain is DGGITQSPKYLFRKEGQNVTLSCEQNLNHDAMYWYRQDPGQGLRLIYYSQIVNDFQKGDIAEGYSVSREKKESFPLTVTSAQKNPTAFYLCASSMGSEIHEQFFGPGTRLTVL.